This is a list of T cell receptor beta chains from one sample in a study of cytomegalovirus exposure and HLA in healthy donors. This table comes from immunoSEQ multiplex PCR, and its TCRdb copy is limited to in-frame clones, with some not included. The table records 73,000 or so clones, over 90% of them present only once. Sequenced: PBMCs. The receptors were sampled from a woman aged 18-35 years in good health and CMV-seropositive. The CDR3 runs from the conserved cysteine through the conserved F or W. The D gene is left open where the match is weak. Rows give clone size only sometimes, using once, few, many, or a class for an expanded clone.

abundance: NA
j_gene: TRBJ2-1
v_gene: TRBV29-1
d_gene: TRBD1
CDR3aa: CSVDRGLSGNEQFF
CDR3nt: TGCAGCGTAGACAGGGGCCTAAGCGGCAATGAGCAGTTCTTC

abundance: NA
j_gene: TRBJ2-1
v_gene: TRBV29-1
d_gene: TRBD2
CDR3aa: CSVAGLAGGSSDNEQFF
CDR3nt: TGCAGCGTTGCGGGACTAGCGGGGGGGTCGTCCGACAATGAGCAGTTCTTC

abundance: NA
j_gene: TRBJ2-1
v_gene: TRBV4-2
d_gene: NA
CDR3aa: CASSQDSGYNEQFF
CDR3nt: TGTGCCAGCAGCCAAGATAGTGGCTACAATGAGCAGTTCTTC

abundance: NA
j_gene: TRBJ2-1
v_gene: TRBV29-1
d_gene: TRBD2
CDR3aa: CSVQWGGVPEQFF
CDR3nt: TGCAGCGTTCAATGGGGGGGAGTTCCTGAGCAGTTCTTC

abundance: NA
j_gene: TRBJ1-1
v_gene: TRBV7-6
d_gene: TRBD1
CDR3aa: CASSLGDRGNTEAFF
CDR3nt: TGTGCCAGCAGCTTAGGGGACAGGGGGAACACTGAAGCTTTCTTT

abundance: NA
j_gene: TRBJ1-1
v_gene: TRBV19
d_gene: TRBD1
CDR3aa: CASSSRDRVNTEAFF
CDR3nt: TGTGCCAGTAGTTCCCGGGACAGGGTAAACACTGAAGCTTTCTTT

abundance: NA
j_gene: TRBJ1-1
v_gene: TRBV5-4
d_gene: NA
CDR3aa: CASSLDLLRGNTEAFF
CDR3nt: TGTGCCAGCAGCTTGGATCTCCTACGGGGGAACACTGAAGCTTTCTTT

abundance: NA
j_gene: TRBJ2-7
v_gene: TRBV6-5
d_gene: TRBD1
CDR3aa: CASSRQGRAGEQYF
CDR3nt: TGTGCCAGCAGTCGACAGGGCAGAGCCGGCGAGCAGTACTTC

abundance: once
j_gene: TRBJ1-5
v_gene: TRBV6-5
d_gene: NA
CDR3aa: CASKRQVDQPQHF
CDR3nt: TGTGCCAGCAAGAGGCAAGTCGATCAGCCCCAGCATTTT

abundance: NA
j_gene: TRBJ1-2
v_gene: TRBV27
d_gene: TRBD1
CDR3aa: CASSLSPGQGSGYTF
CDR3nt: TGTGCCAGCAGTTTATCGCCCGGACAGGGAAGCGGCTACACCTTC

abundance: NA
j_gene: TRBJ1-2
v_gene: TRBV7-9
d_gene: NA
CDR3aa: CASSPYLIYGYTF
CDR3nt: TGTGCCAGCAGCCCCTATTTAATCTATGGCTACACCTTC

abundance: NA
j_gene: TRBJ2-7
v_gene: TRBV21-1
d_gene: NA
CDR3aa: CASSKDPGKYEQYF
CDR3nt: TGTGCCAGCAGCAAAGACCCAGGGAAGTACGAGCAGTACTTC

abundance: NA
j_gene: TRBJ2-2
v_gene: TRBV5-6
d_gene: NA
CDR3aa: CASMGTGPNTGELFF
CDR3nt: TGTGCCAGCATGGGCACCGGTCCGAACACCGGGGAGCTGTTTTTT

abundance: NA
j_gene: TRBJ2-1
v_gene: TRBV7-2
d_gene: TRBD2
CDR3aa: CASSLLADSYNEQFF
CDR3nt: TGTGCCAGCAGCCTGCTAGCGGACTCCTACAATGAGCAGTTCTTC

abundance: NA
j_gene: TRBJ1-5
v_gene: TRBV28
d_gene: TRBD1
CDR3aa: CATGTGGSQPQHF
CDR3nt: TGTGCCACCGGGACAGGGGGAAGTCAGCCCCAGCATTTT

abundance: once
j_gene: TRBJ2-5
v_gene: TRBV5-1
d_gene: NA
CDR3aa: CASMGLGGETQYF
CDR3nt: TGCGCCAGCATGGGATTGGGAGGAGAGACCCAGTACTTC

abundance: once
j_gene: TRBJ1-5
v_gene: TRBV28
d_gene: NA
CDR3aa: CASSFVKGDQPQHF
CDR3nt: TGTGCCAGCAGTTTCGTAAAGGGAGATCAGCCCCAGCATTTT

abundance: NA
j_gene: TRBJ2-7
v_gene: TRBV5-1
d_gene: TRBD2
CDR3aa: CASSLGAGGGATYEQYF
CDR3nt: TGCGCCAGCAGCTTGGGGGCCGGGGGGGGCGCGACATACGAGCAGTACTTC

abundance: NA
j_gene: TRBJ2-2
v_gene: TRBV6-1
d_gene: TRBD2
CDR3aa: CASSERWSGANTGELFF
CDR3nt: TGTGCCAGCAGTGAAAGGTGGAGCGGGGCGAACACCGGGGAGCTGTTTTTT

abundance: NA
j_gene: TRBJ2-3
v_gene: TRBV11-2
d_gene: TRBD2
CDR3aa: CASSLSLAGSTDTQYF
CDR3nt: TGTGCCAGCAGCTTGTCACTAGCGGGGTCCACAGATACGCAGTATTTT

abundance: NA
j_gene: TRBJ1-2
v_gene: TRBV28
d_gene: NA
CDR3aa: CASSLVAGRGGYTF
CDR3nt: TGTGCCAGCAGTTTAGTGGCTGGGCGGGGTGGCTACACCTTC

abundance: few
j_gene: TRBJ2-7
v_gene: TRBV7-9
d_gene: NA
CDR3aa: CASRHSGTNQGEQYF
CDR3nt: TGTGCCAGTCGACACTCCGGGACTAATCAGGGGGAGCAGTACTTC

abundance: NA
j_gene: TRBJ2-1
v_gene: TRBV4-3
d_gene: TRBD2
CDR3aa: CASSQYSSGRAAREQFF
CDR3nt: TGCGCCAGCAGCCAATATTCTAGCGGGAGGGCCGCTCGTGAGCAGTTCTTC

abundance: NA
j_gene: TRBJ2-3
v_gene: TRBV19
d_gene: NA
CDR3aa: CASSIIWGREIPDTQYF
CDR3nt: TGTGCCAGTAGTATTATCTGGGGGCGGGAGATCCCTGATACGCAGTATTTT

abundance: NA
j_gene: TRBJ1-2
v_gene: TRBV10-3
d_gene: TRBD1
CDR3aa: CASNTHRTGADYGYTF
CDR3nt: TGTGCCAGCAACACCCATCGGACAGGGGCGGACTATGGCTACACCTTC

abundance: NA
j_gene: TRBJ2-3
v_gene: TRBV5-5
d_gene: NA
CDR3aa: CASSLVSYTDTQYF
CDR3nt: TGTGCCAGCAGCTTGGTCTCGTACACAGATACGCAGTATTTT

abundance: once
j_gene: TRBJ2-7
v_gene: TRBV11-2
d_gene: NA
CDR3aa: CASRQRGAETYEQYF
CDR3nt: TGTGCCAGCAGGCAACGGGGGGCCGAAACCTACGAGCAGTACTTC

abundance: NA
j_gene: TRBJ2-7
v_gene: TRBV18
d_gene: TRBD1
CDR3aa: CASSPTGAGEQYF
CDR3nt: TGTGCCAGCTCACCAACAGGGGCAGGGGAGCAGTACTTC

abundance: NA
j_gene: TRBJ2-1
v_gene: TRBV18
d_gene: TRBD1
CDR3aa: CASSPGQGALHEQFF
CDR3nt: TGTGCCAGCTCACCAGGTCAGGGGGCATTGCATGAGCAGTTCTTC

abundance: NA
j_gene: TRBJ1-2
v_gene: TRBV5-1
d_gene: NA
CDR3aa: CASSLARPATGFFDGYTF
CDR3nt: TGCGCCAGCAGCTTGGCTCGACCCGCTACAGGGTTCTTCGATGGCTACACCTTC